One and the same sample provided the 11 T cell receptor beta chains below, sequenced in a study of blood T cell repertoires in COVID-19 (dated by TCRdb to 2019 to 2021). The library was built by means of the immunoSEQ multiplex PCR assay. This is the immuneACCESS table as TCRdb keeps it, with only in-frame sequences that have V and J called. A part of the clones is gone; compared with another copy, unresolved V genes explain less than half, and the rest is unexplained. The sample contains some 330,000 clones, 89% of them found a single time. The ten largest clonotypes hold about 2% of the sample. Sequencing was carried out using peripheral blood. These receptors were obtained from a woman in her thirties with COVID-19, enrolled during active disease.

The V gene is TRBV19, the J gene TRBJ1-1; possibly TRBD1 for D (5 bases). This CDR3 is 14 amino acids long. Germline V gene sequence: CDR1 LNHDA, CDR2 SQIVND (reference sequence). The germline V and J ends were trimmed by 5 bases and 0 bases, with 10 bases remaining between them. The CDR3 is CASSVSGLNTEAFF. As DNA, the CDR3 is TGTGCCAGTAGTGTCTCAGGGTTGAACACTGAAGCTTTCTTT.

The chain joins TRBV4-1 to TRBJ1-5; 9 nucleotides agree with TRBD1. V was pared by 0 bases and J by 6 bases, with 12 bases of the junction left unmatched. This CDR3 contains 18 residues. CDR1 MGHRA and CDR2 YSYEKL come from the germline V gene. CDR3 sequence: CASSQEYRGPERVQPQHF. DNA of the CDR3: TGCGCCAGCAGCCAAGAGTACAGGGGGCCCGAAAGGGTTCAGCCCCAGCATTTT.

The CDR3 sequence is CASSPPYRGRDEQYF. CDR3 DNA: TGTGCCAGCAGTCCACCCTACAGGGGAAGAGACGAGCAGTACTTC. This rearrangement joins TRBV28 to TRBJ2-7; 7 bases map to TRBD1. The CDR3 covers 15 residues. Germline CDR1 MDHEN, CDR2 SYDVKM. J gave up 5 bases and V 5 bases, and 12 bases lay outside the gene matches.

The V and J genes are TRBV7-9 and TRBJ1-5, with D possibly matching TRBD1 (5 bases). Germline V gives CDR1 SEHNR, CDR2 FQNEAQ (reference sequence). Trimming stripped 4 bases from V and 2 bases from J, with 15 bases between. The CDR3 is made up of 16 amino acids. As DNA, the CDR3 is TGTGCCAGCAGCTCGGAGGGGCGCGGGGGCAATCAGCCCCAGCATTTT. As protein: CASSSEGRGGNQPQHF.

The V gene is TRBV19, the J gene TRBJ2-7; 9 nucleotides line up with TRBD1. Germline lookup yields CDR1 LNHDA and CDR2 SQIVND (reference sequence). This CDR3 contains 14 residues. The V segment lost 4 bases and the J segment 1 base; nucleotides outside the gene matches: 2. CDR3 coding DNA: TGTGCCAGTAGTACGGGACAGGGATCCTACGAGCAGTACTTC. Encoded protein: CASSTGQGSYEQYF.

This clone was detected a few times. The V gene is TRBV5-6, the J gene TRBJ1-2; D gene ambiguous. CDR1 SGHDT and CDR2 YYEEEE come from the germline V gene. CDR3 length: 14 amino acids. The V and J ends lost 0 bases and 1 base respectively, with 7 bases between them. CDR3 protein: CASSLALNNYGYTF. CDR3 DNA sequence: TGTGCCAGCAGCTTGGCCCTAAATAACTATGGCTACACCTTC.

The rearrangement links TRBV6-1 to TRBJ1-2; 12 bases are a match to TRBD1. CDR1 MNHNS and CDR2 SASEGT come from the germline V gene. The J segment lost 7 bases and the V segment lost 2 bases, leaving 2 bases of the junction unmatched. The CDR3 contains 14 residues. The CDR3 nucleotides are TGTGCCAGCAGTGAAAGGGACAGGGGGCCTGGCTACACCTTC. Translating gives CASSERDRGPGYTF.

The rearrangement links TRBV10-3 to TRBJ1-1, with D perhaps TRBD1 (6 bases). This CDR3 is built from 13 residues. From germline, CDR1 is ENHRY and CDR2 SYGVKD. Between the trimmed V and J ends, which lost 3 bases and 9 bases, there was a span of 14 bases. CDR3 in DNA: TGTGCCATCAGTGACCCCTGGGGGCAGCAAGCTTTCTTT. Encoded protein: CAISDPWGQQAFF.

The chain couples TRBV7-9 to TRBJ2-1; 7 bases are a match to TRBD1. This CDR3 comprises 14 residues. CDR1 is SEHNR and CDR2 is FQNEAQ in the germline V gene (reference sequence). V gave up 3 bases and J gave up 3 bases; unmatched junction bases: 2. The CDR3 DNA reads as TGTGCCAGCAGCTTTCGACAGGGCTACAATGAGCAGTTCTTC. As protein: CASSFRQGYNEQFF.

The gene calls are TRBV7-9 and TRBJ1-2; no firm D call. Deletions cut 1 base from V and 2 bases from J, with 11 bases between. The CDR3 spans 15 residues. Looked up from germline, CDR1 is SEHNR and CDR2 is FQNEAQ (reference sequence). The CDR3 spells CASSLGVTGNYGYTF. The CDR3 nucleotides are TGTGCCAGCAGCTTAGGCGTGACGGGGAACTATGGCTACACCTTC.

This clone occurred a few times. The chain is built from TRBV4-2 and TRBJ2-1; 11 positions agree with TRBD2. This CDR3 contains 16 residues. CDR1 LGHNA and CDR2 YNFKEQ come from the germline V gene. After removal of 4 bases from V and 3 bases from J, the junction contained 5 bases not matched to a gene. The CDR3 nucleotides are TGTGCCAGCAGCCGACAGACTAGCGGGATCTACAATGAGCAGTTCTTC. Its protein product is CASSRQTSGIYNEQFF.